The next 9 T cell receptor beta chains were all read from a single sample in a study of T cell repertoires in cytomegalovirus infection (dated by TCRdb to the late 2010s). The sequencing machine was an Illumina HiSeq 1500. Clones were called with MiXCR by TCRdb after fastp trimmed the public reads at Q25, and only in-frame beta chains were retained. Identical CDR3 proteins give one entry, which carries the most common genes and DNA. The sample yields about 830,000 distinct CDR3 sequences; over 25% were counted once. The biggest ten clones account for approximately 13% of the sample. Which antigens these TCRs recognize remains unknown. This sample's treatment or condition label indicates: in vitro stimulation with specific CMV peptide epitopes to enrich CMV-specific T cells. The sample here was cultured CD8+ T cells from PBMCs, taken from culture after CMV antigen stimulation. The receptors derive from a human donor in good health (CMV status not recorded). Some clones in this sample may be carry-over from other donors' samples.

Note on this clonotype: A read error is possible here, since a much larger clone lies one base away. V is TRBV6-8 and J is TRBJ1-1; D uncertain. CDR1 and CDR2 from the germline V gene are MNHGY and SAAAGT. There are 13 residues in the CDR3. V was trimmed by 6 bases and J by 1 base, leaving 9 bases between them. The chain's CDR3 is CASSDVGNTEAFF. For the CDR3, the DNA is TGTGCCAGCAGCGACGTGGGGAACACTGAAGCTTTCTTT.

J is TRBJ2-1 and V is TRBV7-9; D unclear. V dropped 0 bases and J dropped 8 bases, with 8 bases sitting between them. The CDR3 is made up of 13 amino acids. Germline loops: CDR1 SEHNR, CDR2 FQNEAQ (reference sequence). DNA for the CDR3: TGTGCCAGCAGCTTAGCCAGGAAGGATGAGCAGTTCTTC. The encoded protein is CASSLARKDEQFF.

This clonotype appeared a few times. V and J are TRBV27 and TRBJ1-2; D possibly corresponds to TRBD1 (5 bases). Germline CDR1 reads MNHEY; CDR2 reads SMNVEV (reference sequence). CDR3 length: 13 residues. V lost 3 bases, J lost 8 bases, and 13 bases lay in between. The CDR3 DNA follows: TGTGCCAGCAGTTTTCCAGGGCTTCGGGGCTACACCTTC. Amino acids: CASSFPGLRGYTF.

Here the CDR3 DNA reads TGTGCCACCAGCAGAGGTGTTAGGGACACCAACCCTGAATACAATGAGCAGTTCTTC. It yields the protein CATSRGVRDTNPEYNEQFF. V and J are TRBV15 and TRBJ2-1; possibly TRBD1 for D (6 bases). There are 19 residues in the CDR3. V gave up 1 base and J gave up 4 bases, with 23 bases separating them. Germline lookup yields CDR1 LNHNV and CDR2 YYDKDF (reference sequence).

Here the CDR3 DNA reads TGTGCCAGCAGCTTAGAAGGAGGTGCTGATGAGCAGTTCTTC. Translated, it gives CASSLEGGADEQFF. The chain recombines TRBV7-9 with TRBJ2-1, with TRBD2 as a possible D gene (5 bases). The germline CDR1 and CDR2 sequences are SEHNR and FQNEAQ (reference sequence). V shed 1 base and J shed 8 bases, with 12 bases lying between them. This CDR3 has 14 amino acids.

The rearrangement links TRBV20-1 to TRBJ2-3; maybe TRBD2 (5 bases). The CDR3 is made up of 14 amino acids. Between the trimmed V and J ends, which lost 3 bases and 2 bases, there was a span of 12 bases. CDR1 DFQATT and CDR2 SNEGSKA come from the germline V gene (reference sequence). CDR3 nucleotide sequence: TGCAGTGCTAGTTCTAGCCCGGTCACAGATACGCAGTATTTT. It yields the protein CSASSSPVTDTQYF.

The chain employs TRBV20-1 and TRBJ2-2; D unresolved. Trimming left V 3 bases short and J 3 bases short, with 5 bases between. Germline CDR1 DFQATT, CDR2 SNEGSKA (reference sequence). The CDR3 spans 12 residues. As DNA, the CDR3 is TGCAGTGCTAGTGGGGACACCGGGGAGCTGTTTTTT. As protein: CSASGDTGELFF.

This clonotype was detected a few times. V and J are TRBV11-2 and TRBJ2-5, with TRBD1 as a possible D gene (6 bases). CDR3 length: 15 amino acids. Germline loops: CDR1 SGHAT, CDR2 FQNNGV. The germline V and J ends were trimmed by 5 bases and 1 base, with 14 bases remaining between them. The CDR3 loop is CASSAPGHIQETQYF. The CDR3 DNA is TGTGCCAGCAGCGCCCCGGGACACATCCAAGAGACCCAGTACTTC.

In DNA form, the CDR3 reads TGTGCCAGCAGTTTTTCGAGGGGGTGGGACACTGAAGCTTTCTTT. Amino acid sequence: CASSFSRGWDTEAFF. The chain is built from TRBV6-9 and TRBJ1-1, with a tentative D call TRBD1 (6 bases). The CDR3 contains 15 residues. Germline assignment: CDR1 MNHGY and CDR2 SVAAGI. V was pared by 4 bases and J by 3 bases, with 15 bases between.